The clone carrying this T cell receptor beta chain was seen only a few times. The antigen is unknown. Building the TCR beta libraries relied on iRepertoire HTBI primers, and CDR3 regions underwent Arm-PCR. MiXCR was run by TCRdb on the multiplex PCR reads, yielding one entry per CDR3 protein. The profile shows 600,000 to 800,000 distinct CDR3 sequences, approximately 31% of them singletons. The data belong to a study of regulatory T cells in long-lasting Graves disease. Study conclusions and caveats: Only a small sample size was used, which may have cut accuracy. Favored usage of TRBV28, TRBJ1-2 and TRBJ2-5 was recorded in persistent disease. Whereas new patients shared about 980 public clonotypes, persistent patients shared more, at about 3,000.

Stated time point: persistent/refractory GD, antithyroid drugs over 5 years with positive TRAb. Generation of the TCR library employed RNA extracted from PBMCs. EDTA tubes received about 9.3 milliliters of collected peripheral blood. Trimming took 5 bases from V and 3 from J, leaving 8 bases between them. The CDR3 sequence is 12 residues long. Germline CDR1 and CDR2: DFQATT and SNEGSKA (reference sequence). This clonotype was obtained from a female donor with Graves disease. The rearrangement joins TRBV20-1 to TRBJ1-3; D not resolved. The sample here was peripheral blood mononuclear cells (PBMCs), taken when the disease was refractory, from a patient treated with antithyroid drugs. In DNA, the CDR3 is TGCAGTGCTGGGGAGTTTGGAAACACCATATATTTT. Translated: CSAGEFGNTIYF.